These 21 T cell receptor beta chains were all obtained from the same sample, sequenced in a study of brain metastases from non-small cell lung cancer. TCRdb's table, derived via immunoSEQ multiplex PCR, lists solely in-frame clones and lacks some. The sample has some 7,700 clones; over 80% are singletons. Sequencing was carried out using primary lung tumor tissue. These receptors originate from a donor at least 40 years old with non-small cell lung cancer.

To note about this clone: At one end the junction does not follow the germline gene, possibly because of a read error. CDR3 bases: TGTGCCAGCAGCCCTGGGACAGCCTACGAGCAATACTTC. Protein: CASSPGTAYEQYF. The chain combines TRBV5-4 with TRBJ2-7, with TRBD1 matching 7 bases. Germline lookup yields CDR1 SGHNT and CDR2 YYREEE (reference sequence). This CDR3 has 13 residues.

The sample holds a few counts of this clone. The genes are TRBV11-3 and TRBJ2-3; D uncertain. With 1 base removed from V and 0 bases from J, the gap between germline ends came to 11 bases. This CDR3 contains 16 residues. In germline, CDR1 is SGHNT, CDR2 YENEEA. In DNA form, the CDR3 reads TGTGCCAGCAGCTTAGGACTCTGGAGTAGCACAGATACGCAGTATTTT. It translates to CASSLGLWSSTDTQYF. Complete variable domain (other parts from reference TRBV11-3 and TRBJ2-3): EAGVVQSPRYKIIEKKQPVAFWCNPISGHNTLYWYLQNLGQGPELLIRYENEEAVDDSQLPKDRFSAERLKGVDSTLKIQPAELGDSAVYLCASSLGLWSSTDTQYFGPGTRLTVL.

V gene TRBV19 combines with J gene TRBJ1-2, with D maybe TRBD1 (6 bases). This CDR3 region has 17 residues. V was pared by 6 bases and J by 2 bases, with 22 bases between. Germline V gene data show CDR1 as LNHDA and CDR2 as SQIVND (reference sequence). The CDR3 coding sequence is TGTGCCAGTAGCGACCGGGCCACCTATGGGGGCAACTATGGCTACACCTTC. It translates to CASSDRATYGGNYGYTF.

The chain has TRBV6-1 and TRBJ2-7; tentatively, D is TRBD1 (5 bases). Germline assignment: CDR1 MNHNS and CDR2 SASEGT. The germline V and J ends were trimmed by 1 base and 3 bases, with 10 bases remaining between them. The CDR3 consists of 14 residues. CDR3 sequence (DNA): TGTGCCAGCAGTGAAGATTGGGGCTTCTACGAGCAGTACTTC. Translation: CASSEDWGFYEQYF.

The CDR3 region is CASSSAGSSEYF. Written as DNA, the CDR3 is TGTGCCAGCAGTTCCGCAGGAAGTTCGGAGTACTTC. This sequence joins TRBV27 and TRBJ2-7; D call uncertain. Trimming removed 4 bases at V and 11 bases at J, with 15 bases between. The CDR3 has 12 residues. Germline V CDR1 and CDR2: MNHEY, SMNVEV (reference sequence).

The chain has TRBV18 and TRBJ2-7, with D perhaps matching TRBD1 (5 bases). Germline CDR1 is KGHSH and CDR2 is LQKENI. V was shortened by 6 bases and J by 3 bases, with 18 bases between the two germline ends. The CDR3 has 15 residues. The CDR3 nucleotides are TGTGCCAGCTCCTCTGGGTGGCAGGGCGTCTACGAGCAGTACTTC. It encodes CASSSGWQGVYEQYF. Combining the CDR3 with reference TRBV18 and TRBJ2-7 gives the whole variable domain NAGVMQNPRHLVRRRGQEARLRCSPMKGHSHVYWYRQLPEEGLKFMVYLQKENIIDESGMPKERFSAEFPKEGPSILRIQQVVRGDSAAYFCASSSGWQGVYEQYFGPGTRLTVT.

V gene TRBV29-1 combines with J gene TRBJ1-1, with D unclear. Germline V gene sequence: CDR1 SQVTM, CDR2 ANQGSEA. CDR3 length equals 10 residues. The ends were cut back, 6 bases at V and 1 base at J, with 3 bases in the middle. The CDR3 region is CSVTNTEAFF. The CDR3 nucleotides read TGCAGCGTCACGAACACTGAAGCTTTCTTT.

This clone was detected once. V usage is TRBV18 and J usage is TRBJ2-3; D unclear. Trimming pared 0 bases from V and 3 bases from J, leaving 7 bases between. The CDR3 runs to 14 residues. Germline CDR1 KGHSH, CDR2 LQKENI. CDR3 protein: CASSPPAKTDTQYF. CDR3 nucleotides: TGTGCCAGCTCACCACCGGCTAAAACAGATACGCAGTATTTT.

The rearrangement links TRBV19 to TRBJ2-3; 9 nucleotides align to TRBD1. The trim removed 10 bases at V and 3 bases at J, leaving 5 bases unmatched. The germline V gene encodes CDR1 LNHDA and CDR2 SQIVND (reference sequence). This CDR3 has 13 amino acids. This CDR3 is CATLQGATDTQYF. CDR3 sequence (DNA): TGTGCCACCCTACAGGGGGCTACAGATACGCAGTATTTT.

The chain employs TRBV5-8 and TRBJ1-4, with TRBD1 matching over 9 bases. V lost 2 bases, J lost 3 bases, and 5 bases stayed unmatched. The CDR3 sequence is 16 residues long. The germline CDR1 and CDR2 sequences are SGHTS and YDEGEE. In DNA, the CDR3 is TGTGCCAGCAGCTTTCTTGGGACAGGGTCTAATGAAAAACTGTTTTTT. Translating it yields CASSFLGTGSNEKLFF.

This sequence joins TRBV6-6 and TRBJ1-1; no firm D call. The CDR3 covers 14 residues. Germline V gives CDR1 MNHNY, CDR2 SVGAGI (reference sequence). The V and J ends lost 0 bases and 5 bases respectively, with 10 bases between them. CDR3 residues: CASSYSLGSTEAFF. In DNA form, the CDR3 reads TGTGCCAGCAGTTACTCGTTGGGGTCGACTGAAGCTTTCTTT.

V gene TRBV6-2 or TRBV6-3 combines with J gene TRBJ1-6; 8 bases map to TRBD1. The CDR3 spans 15 residues. J gave up 10 bases and V 5 bases, and 10 bases lay outside the gene matches. In germline, CDR1 is MNHEY, CDR2 SVGEGT. CDR3 in DNA: TGTGCCAGCAGTACCCAAGGACAGGGCGTCTCACCCCTCCACTTT. Residues: CASSTQGQGVSPLHF.

The count of this clone is one. Possible read error: a much larger clone is one base away. The rearrangement joins TRBV10-1 to TRBJ2-5; D remains unclear. The CDR3 runs 13 residues. V lost 1 base and J lost 4, with 7 bases in between. Germline loops: CDR1 WNHNN, CDR2 SYGVQD (reference sequence). CDR3 sequence: CASSELPPETQYF. Written as DNA, the CDR3 is TGCGCCAGCAGTGAGTTACCCCCAGAGACCCAGTACTTC.

The chain joins TRBV7-2 to TRBJ2-7, with a weak D call TRBD1 (6 bases). V lost 3 bases to trimming and J lost 0 bases, with 9 bases between them. Germline loops: CDR1 SGHTA, CDR2 FQGNSA. CDR3 length: 14 amino acids. CDR3 DNA sequence: TGTGCCAGCAGCTTTAGAGGGGGCTCCTACGAGCAGTACTTC. Protein sequence: CASSFRGGSYEQYF.

The CDR3, as DNA: TGTGCCTGGAGTAATGGACTAGCGGTCGGGGAGCTGTTTTTT. Translating it yields CAWSNGLAVGELFF. The chain employs TRBV30 and TRBJ2-2, with 10 bases that match TRBD2. The CDR3 contains 14 residues. Unmatched junction bases numbered 4, after V lost 2 bases and J lost 7 bases. Germline V gene data show CDR1 as GTSNPN and CDR2 as SVGIG (reference sequence).

V is TRBV5-1 and J is TRBJ2-5, with a possible D match to TRBD1 (5 bases). Germline assignment: CDR1 SGHRS and CDR2 YFSETQ. This CDR3 is built from 16 residues. The germline V and J ends were trimmed by 1 base and 3 bases, with 16 bases remaining between them. CDR3: CASSLMGSLQEETQYF. CDR3 bases: TGCGCCAGCAGCTTGATGGGGTCTTTACAGGAAGAGACCCAGTACTTC.

The chain joins TRBV7-2 to TRBJ1-1; D unresolved. Trimming cost V 1 base and J 0 bases, with 9 bases left between them. CDR1 and CDR2 from the germline V gene are SGHTA and FQGNSA. The CDR3 totals 15 residues. In nucleotides, the CDR3 is TGTGCCAGCAGCTTAGGCGGACGGATGAACACTGAAGCTTTCTTT. It translates to CASSLGGRMNTEAFF. Full variable domain (remainder filled in from reference TRBV7-2 and TRBJ1-1): GAGVSQSPSNKVTEKGKDVELRCDPISGHTALYWYRQSLGQGLEFLIYFQGNSAPDKSGLPSDRFSAERTGGSVSTLTIQRTQQEDSAVYLCASSLGGRMNTEAFFGQGTRLTVV.

For this clone: The junction differs from germline at one of its ends, possibly a read error. The V gene is TRBV18, the J gene TRBJ1-6; tentative D call: TRBD1 (6 bases). The CDR3 contains 14 residues. Germline V gives CDR1 KGHSH, CDR2 LQKENI. The CDR3 sequence: CASSPPGVGSPFHF. As DNA, the CDR3 is TGTGCCAGCTCACCCCCAGGGGTAGGTTCACCCTTCCACTTT. Using reference TRBV18 and TRBJ1-6 for the parts outside the CDR3, the full variable domain is NAGVMQNPRHLVRRRGQEARLRCSPMKGHSHVYWYRQLPEEGLKFMVYLQKENIIDESGMPKERFSAEFPKEGPSILRIQQVVRGDSAAYFCASSPPGVGSPFHFGNGTRLTVT.

This chain connects TRBV7-2 to TRBJ1-5, with 8 bases matching TRBD1. Trimming cost V 5 bases and J 6 bases; bases outside gene matches: 9. The CDR3 contains 15 residues. CDR1 is SGHTA, CDR2 FQGNSA, per germline. For the CDR3, the DNA is TGTGCCAGCAGCCTATTACAGGGGGAGGGTCAGCCCCAGCATTTT. Translating gives CASSLLQGEGQPQHF.

The CDR3 region is CASSQDLASGGSYEQYF. As DNA, the CDR3 is TGCGCCAGCAGCCAAGATCTAGCTAGCGGGGGCTCCTACGAGCAGTACTTC. The chain combines TRBV4-3 with TRBJ2-7; 10 bases are a match to TRBD2. The V gene end was trimmed by 0 bases and the J gene end by 0 bases; junction bases not matched to a gene: 5. CDR3 length: 17 residues. In germline, CDR1 is LGHNA, CDR2 YSLEER.

This sequence joins TRBV28 and TRBJ2-4, with 7 bases identical to TRBD1. The V gene's germline CDR1 is MDHEN and CDR2 SYDVKM. The V segment lost 6 bases and the J segment 3 bases; nucleotides outside the gene matches: 20. The CDR3 loop spans 19 amino acids. The CDR3 here is CASRTPYITGADFKNIQYF. CDR3 in DNA: TGTGCCAGCAGGACCCCCTACATTACAGGGGCGGATTTCAAAAACATTCAGTACTTC.